This TCR beta chain was observed in a study of OX40 agonist ivuxolimab in advanced cancers. On the study more broadly: Eligibility rules accepted prior anti-PD-1, anti-PD-L1 or anti-CTLA-4 therapy, and over 30% had some. Findings of the study overall: At doses 0.1 to 3.0 mg/kg, CD4+ and CD8+ clones expanded. Some nonresponders additionally presented with little normalized T-cell clonal expansion.

Worth noting for this clone: Its target is unknown.

Clones were sequenced by immunoSEQ multiplex PCR, and TCRdb holds only the in-frame ones, with some missing. The profile shows about 67,000 clones, 70% to 90% of them singletons. Autoimmune disease history or systemic immunosuppression barred patients. The trim removed 0 bases at V and 1 base at J, leaving 4 bases unmatched. This CDR3 is built from 17 residues. Germline values: CDR1 SGHTA, CDR2 FQGTGA. This chain connects TRBV7-3 to TRBJ2-3; 10 bases are shared with TRBD2. The receptor comes from an adult with an advanced solid tumor such as melanoma, head and neck, liver or kidney cancer. Sequences were derived from CD4+ or CD8+ T cells sorted from blood, sampled in a trial of the OX40 agonist ivuxolimab. The DNA for the CDR3 is TGTGCCAGCAGCTTAACGCCCACTAGCGGGGGCACAGATACGCAGTATTTT. This sequence encodes CASSLTPTSGGTDTQYF. The variable domain in full, completed from reference TRBV7-3 and TRBJ2-3, reads GAGVSQTPSNKVTEKGKYVELRCDPISGHTALYWYRQSLGQGPEFLIYFQGTGAADDSGLPNDRFFAVRPEGSVSTLKIQRTERGDSAVYLCASSLTPTSGGTDTQYFGPGTRLTVL.